This T cell receptor beta chain was found in a study of graft-versus-host responses after intestinal transplantation. About the study: Recipients across the board were started on anti-thymocyte globulin induction, then kept on tacrolimus and steroids for around three years.

Libraries were prepared by immunoSEQ multiplex PCR; TCRdb keeps only in-frame clonotypes and omits some of them. The sample holds 40,000 to 55,000 clones, 65% to 85% seen once. With regard to this clone: Antigen unknown.

Study-level results: GvH clones appeared in recipient marrow, some first in ileum or blood.

This clonotype was obtained from a human donor who was the organ donor for an intestinal transplant. The specimen was unstimulated CD4+ T cells sorted from spleen or lymph node cells, collected before transplant.

The CDR3 protein is CASKRAPYSNQPQHF. In nucleotides, the CDR3 is TGTGCCAGTAAGAGGGCACCCTATAGCAATCAGCCCCAGCATTTT. J is TRBJ1-5 and V is TRBV19; D not resolved. Trimming stripped 7 bases from V and 0 bases from J, with 13 bases between. The CDR3 sequence is 15 residues long. Germline loops: CDR1 LNHDA, CDR2 SQIVND (reference sequence).